The entry below describes one T cell receptor beta chain. The CDR3 runs to 15 residues. The V gene's germline CDR1 is SGHDT and CDR2 YYEEEE. The ends lost 3 bases at V and 3 bases at J; junction bases unmatched: 3. This sample is part of a study of control samples from healthy donors and cancer patients. Assay: immunoSEQ multiplex PCR; the TCRdb copy retains only in-frame clones and omits some. The sample has approximately 150,000 clones, 96% seen once. The sequence came from a woman aged 25 to 39 in good health. This rearrangement joins TRBV5-6 to TRBJ1-5; 10 bases are a match to TRBD1. Specimen: blood. The CDR3 reads CASSWGQGINQPQHF. DNA of the CDR3: TGTGCCAGCAGCTGGGGACAGGGGATCAATCAGCCCCAGCATTTT.